The clone carrying this TCR beta chain was detected a few times. Its antigen is not known. The junction had 4 bases not matched to a gene; V was cut back by 4 bases and J by 6 bases. Germline lookup yields CDR1 MNHNS and CDR2 SASEGT. The CDR3 consists of 14 residues. The data are from a study of T cell repertoires in cytomegalovirus infection. Across the study: Indicated by public TCR beta signatures were CMV infection and matching HLA type.

Study results and limitations: Clonotype analysis showed dominance of the ex vivo response by HLA-C-restricted CMV-specific TCR beta clonotypes.

TCRdb analysed the reads with MiXCR anew, one entry per CDR3 protein. Among 200,000 or so distinct CDR3 sequences listed, roughly a fifth were seen once. The receptor's source is a human donor in good health (CMV status not recorded). Some clones in this sample may be carry-over from other donors' samples. The specimen was PBMCs. The chain combines TRBV6-1 with TRBJ2-2; 8 positions agree with TRBD1. CDR3 sequence reads: CASSGLQGAGELFF. The CDR3 region has the DNA TGTGCCAGCAGTGGGCTACAGGGGGCCGGGGAGCTGTTTTTT.